These 27 T cell receptor beta chains share one sample of origin, sequenced in a study of spatial heterogeneity in lung cancer. MiXCR was run by TCRdb on the 5' RACE reads, yielding one entry per CDR3 protein. The sample holds 4,500 to 6,500 distinct CDR3 sequences, 34% seen once. Sample time point: sample taken at primary tumor resection. Unsorted whole RNA from tumor, nontumor lung or frozen PBMC underwent sequencing. The sample was PBMCs, taken at surgery. These receptors were collected from a female donor with early-stage non-small cell lung cancer.

A remark on this clonotype: In a library made to pick up alpha chains, this beta chain is a stray read with a size that means little. The chain couples TRBV3-1 to TRBJ2-7, with D perhaps matching TRBD2 (5 bases). V lost 3 bases and J lost 4, with 28 bases in between. In germline, CDR1 is LGHDT, CDR2 YNNKEL (reference sequence). CDR3 length: 19 amino acids. This chain's CDR3 is CASSQRELFRQDLGYEQYF. CDR3 DNA sequence: TGTGCCAGCAGCCAGAGGGAGTTATTCCGTCAGGACCTAGGGTACGAGCAGTACTTC.

With regard to this clonotype: In a library made to pick up alpha chains, this beta chain is a stray read with a size that means little. V gene TRBV7-9 combines with J gene TRBJ2-7; D ambiguous. CDR3 length: 14 residues. Germline-derived CDR1 and CDR2 are SEHNR and FQNEAQ (reference sequence). V was pared by 0 bases and J by 4 bases, with 10 bases between. The CDR3 is CASSLALDGYEQYF. Here the CDR3 DNA reads TGTGCCAGCAGCTTAGCCCTCGACGGGTACGAGCAGTACTTC.

This clonotype has just one count. Because the library targeted alpha chains, this beta chain is an off-target read whose size means little. This chain links TRBV4-2 with TRBJ2-2, with 8 bases fitting TRBD1. There are 17 residues in the CDR3. Trimming removed 1 base from V and 5 bases from J; junction bases left unmatched: 9. Germline V gene lookup returns CDR1 LGHNA and CDR2 YNFKEQ. CDR3 coding DNA: TGTGCCAGCAGCCAAGTGAGACAGGGGCGATTTACCGGGGAGCTGTTTTTT. The encoded protein is CASSQVRQGRFTGELFF.

In its sample, this clonotype was seen a few times. The library was prepared for alpha chains; this beta chain is a stray read, so its frequency means little. The rearrangement joins TRBV20-1 to TRBJ2-2; 9 bases are shared with TRBD1. V gave up 1 base and J gave up 6 bases; unmatched junction bases: 3. The CDR3 is made up of 14 amino acids. Germline values: CDR1 DFQATT, CDR2 SNEGSKA (reference sequence). For the CDR3, the DNA is TGCAGTGCTAGAGTACAGGGGGCGGCCGGGGAGCTGTTTTTT. It translates to CSARVQGAAGELFF.

A word on this clonotype: Because the library targeted alpha chains, this beta chain is an off-target read whose size means little. The chain couples TRBV20-1 to TRBJ2-1; TRBD2 aligns across 11 bases. The trim removed 4 bases at V and 9 bases at J, leaving 8 bases unmatched. Per the germline V gene, CDR1 is DFQATT and CDR2 is SNEGSKA (reference sequence). This CDR3 region has 14 residues. Here the CDR3 reads CSATTSGALGEQFF. As DNA, the CDR3 is TGCAGTGCTACGACTAGCGGGGCCCTAGGTGAGCAGTTCTTC.

Concerning this clonotype: With the library built for alpha chains, this beta chain is off target and its frequency is not meaningful. This chain uses TRBV6-5 with TRBJ2-3, with D perhaps TRBD1 (5 bases). The CDR3 covers 12 residues. The germline V gene has CDR1 MNHEY and CDR2 SVGAGI. Trimming shortened V by 0 bases and J by 10 bases, and 8 bases separated the two germline ends. Here the CDR3 reads CASSYSLGPQYF. CDR3 nucleotides: TGTGCCAGCAGTTACTCGTTGGGGCCGCAGTATTTT.

A note on this clonotype: Being off target in a library aimed at alpha chains, this beta chain has a size of little meaning. This chain joins TRBV10-3 and TRBJ2-1; D is perhaps TRBD2 (6 bases). Trimming took 6 bases from V and 0 from J, leaving 9 bases between them. Looked up from germline, CDR1 is ENHRY and CDR2 is SYGVKD. The CDR3 spans 14 residues. CDR3 nucleotide sequence: TGTGCCATCAGGCCTAGCGACTCCTACAATGAGCAGTTCTTC. It encodes CAIRPSDSYNEQFF.

On this clonotype: This beta chain slipped into a library made for alpha chains as a stray read, so its size is not meaningful. This chain links TRBV5-1 with TRBJ2-3; 8 positions agree with TRBD2. Losses at the gene ends were 0 bases for V and 0 bases for J; bases not matched to a gene: 3. Per the germline V gene, CDR1 is SGHRS and CDR2 is YFSETQ. This CDR3 comprises 16 residues. The DNA for the CDR3 is TGCGCCAGCAGCTTGGAGGTAGCGGGGAGCACAGATACGCAGTATTTT. Translating gives CASSLEVAGSTDTQYF. The complete variable domain, with remaining parts taken from reference TRBV5-1 and TRBJ2-3, reads KAGVTQTPRYLIKTRGQQVTLSCSPISGHRSVSWYQQTPGQGLQFLFEYFSETQRNKGNFPGRFSGRQFSNSRSEMNVSTLELGDSALYLCASSLEVAGSTDTQYFGPGTRLTVL.

Sample share makes this clonotype medium-sized (0.01 to 0.1%). This beta chain is a stray sequence in a library constructed for alpha chains; its clone size is not meaningful. The rearrangement joins TRBV3-1 to TRBJ2-7; 11 bases match TRBD1. Germline CDR1 is LGHDT and CDR2 is YNNKEL (reference sequence). The V segment lost 3 bases and the J segment 4 bases; nucleotides outside the gene matches: 11. This CDR3 has 17 amino acids. CDR3 in DNA: TGTGCCAGCAGCCAGACACGCCGGACAGGGGGCAGGTACGAGCAGTACTTC. This gives the protein CASSQTRRTGGRYEQYF.

This clonotype was counted between two and nine times. Within a library made for alpha chains, this beta chain is off target, and its count is uninformative. The V and J genes are TRBV28 and TRBJ2-7, with D maybe TRBD1 (7 bases). This CDR3 spans 16 amino acids. Germline V CDR1 and CDR2: MDHEN, SYDVKM. Between the trimmed V and J ends, which lost 3 bases and 5 bases, there was a span of 20 bases. CDR3 in amino acids: CASSLAGTAKSHEQYF. As DNA, the CDR3 is TGTGCCAGCAGTTTGGCGGGGACAGCCAAATCCCACGAGCAGTACTTC. Combining the CDR3 with reference TRBV28 and TRBJ2-7 gives the whole variable domain DVKVTQSSRYLVKRTGEKVFLECVQDMDHENMFWYRQDPGLGLRLIYFSYDVKMKEKGDIPEGYSVSREKKERFSLILESASTNQTSMYLCASSLAGTAKSHEQYFGPGTRLTVT.

This clonotype was found a few times. In a library made to pick up alpha chains, this beta chain is a stray read with a size that means little. The V and J genes are TRBV14 and TRBJ2-7; the D gene could be TRBD1 or TRBD2 (5 bases each). Germline CDR1 and CDR2: SGHDN and FVKESK. The V end lost 1 base, the J end lost 4 bases, and 11 bases lay between the germline ends. The CDR3 runs to 14 residues. CDR3 coding DNA: TGTGCCAGCAGCCAAGCAGGGACGGATTACGAGCAGTACTTC. Amino acids: CASSQAGTDYEQYF.

Comments on this clonotype: Since the library was made to target alpha chains, this beta chain is a stray read and its abundance is not meaningful. This rearrangement joins TRBV12-3 or TRBV12-4 to TRBJ2-5, with 8 positions matching TRBD2. The CDR3 sequence is 16 residues long. Trimming took 5 bases from V and 1 from J; bases not matched to a gene: 9. CDR3 DNA sequence: TGTGCCAGCAGTCCGATCACTAGCGGTCGCCAAGAGACCCAGTACTTC. Translated: CASSPITSGRQETQYF.

This clonotype was counted once. This beta chain is a stray sequence in a library constructed for alpha chains; its clone size is not meaningful. The chain combines TRBV21-1 with TRBJ2-7; the D call of TRBD1 is as the table states it, not checked on the DNA. TRBV21-1 is assigned pseudogene status. The CDR3 length is 15 residues. CDR3 DNA sequence: TGTGCCAGCAGCTACCGGGACAGGGGGACCTACGAGCAGTACTTC. Protein product: CASSYRDRGTYEQYF.

A few counts support this clonotype. This beta chain lies outside the target of a library built for alpha chains; its clone size means little. CDR3 protein: CASSLDGTGKYEQFF. The CDR3 coding sequence is TGCGCCAGCAGCTTGGACGGGACAGGGAAATATGAGCAGTTCTTC. J is TRBJ2-1 and V is TRBV5-1; 9 bases match TRBD1. This CDR3 has 15 residues. Germline CDR1 and CDR2: SGHRS and YFSETQ. Germline trimming cut 0 bases from V and 8 bases from J; bases unmatched to any gene: 6.

In the case of this clonotype: This beta chain lies outside the target of a library built for alpha chains; its clone size means little. The gene calls are TRBV18 and TRBJ2-3; the D gene is possibly TRBD1 (5 bases). Germline V gene sequence: CDR1 KGHSH, CDR2 LQKENI. This CDR3 spans 14 amino acids. Trimming stripped 0 bases from V and 1 base from J, with 5 bases between. The CDR3 DNA sequence: TGTGCCAGCTCACCACCGACAGGCACAGATACGCAGTATTTT. It codes for CASSPPTGTDTQYF. The whole variable domain, remainder taken from reference TRBV18 and TRBJ2-3, is NAGVMQNPRHLVRRRGQEARLRCSPMKGHSHVYWYRQLPEEGLKFMVYLQKENIIDESGMPKERFSAEFPKEGPSILRIQQVVRGDSAAYFCASSPPTGTDTQYFGPGTRLTVL.

This clonotype was picked up a small number of times. This beta chain came through as a stray read in a library set up for alpha chains, and its size says little. CDR3 nucleotide sequence: TGTGCCACCTTGACTAGCGGGGGGCCCGGGGAGCAGTTCTTC. It specifies CATLTSGGPGEQFF. The V and J genes are TRBV28 and TRBJ2-1; the match to TRBD2 covers 13 bases. V was pared by 10 bases and J by 10 bases, with 10 bases of the junction left unmatched. The CDR3 length is 14 residues. The V gene's germline CDR1 is MDHEN and CDR2 SYDVKM.

About this clonotype: This beta chain is a stray sequence in a library constructed for alpha chains; its clone size is not meaningful. The chain has TRBV6-5 and TRBJ2-3; 11 nucleotides line up with TRBD2. Germline CDR1 is MNHEY and CDR2 is SVGAGI. This CDR3 has 15 amino acids. V lost 6 bases to trimming and J lost 1 base; unmatched junction nucleotides: 3. DNA for the CDR3: TGTGCCAGCAGCCTACTAGCGGGGGGCACAGATACGCAGTATTTT. Translating it yields CASSLLAGGTDTQYF.

This clonotype was counted between two and nine times. The library was designed around alpha chains, so this beta chain is a stray read whose abundance carries little weight. The chain employs TRBV5-6 and TRBJ2-1; the D is unclear. The CDR3 runs to 14 residues. V lost 1 base and J lost 1, with 6 bases in between. Germline lookup yields CDR1 SGHDT and CDR2 YYEEEE. CDR3 residues: CASSLLLSYNEQFF. DNA for the CDR3: TGTGCCAGCAGCTTGTTATTGTCCTACAATGAGCAGTTCTTC.

Turning to this clonotype: In a library made to pick up alpha chains, this beta chain is a stray read with a size that means little. The rearrangement uses TRBV20-1 and TRBJ2-7; 9 nucleotides agree with TRBD1. V shed 1 base, J shed 0 bases, and the junction held 7 bases outside the gene matches. CDR1 is DFQATT and CDR2 is SNEGSKA in the germline V gene (reference sequence). The CDR3 is made up of 16 amino acids. The CDR3 coding sequence is TGCAGTGCTAGAGTATTAGGACAGGGGAGCTCCTACGAGCAGTACTTC. It codes for CSARVLGQGSSYEQYF.

This clonotype has just a few counts. This beta chain is an unintended read in a library built for alpha chains; its size means little. The V and J genes are TRBV2 and TRBJ2-7; possibly TRBD2 for D (7 bases). The CDR3 contains 15 residues. Germline V gene data show CDR1 as SNHLY and CDR2 as FYNNEI. V was pared by 0 bases and J by 6 bases, with 15 bases between. CDR3 DNA: TGTGCCAGCAGTGAAGCGCTTCGGGGGGCGGGCGAGCAGTACTTC. Protein: CASSEALRGAGEQYF.

As concerns this clonotype: This beta chain slipped into a library made for alpha chains as a stray read, so its size is not meaningful. This sequence joins TRBV18 and TRBJ2-3, with 13 bases identical to TRBD2. V gave up 3 bases and J gave up 1 base; unmatched junction bases: 4. Germline V CDR1 and CDR2: KGHSH, LQKENI. This CDR3 has 17 amino acids. In nucleotides, the CDR3 is TGTGCCAGCTCACCTCCCGGACTAGCGGGGGGCACAGATACGCAGTATTTT. Translating gives CASSPPGLAGGTDTQYF.

On this clonotype: This beta chain is an unintended read in a library built for alpha chains; its size means little. J is TRBJ2-1 and V is TRBV7-2; TRBD2 is a possible D gene (5 bases). Trimming stripped 2 bases from V and 0 bases from J, with 8 bases between. CDR3 length: 15 amino acids. The germline CDR1 and CDR2 sequences are SGHTA and FQGNSA. CDR3 sequence reads: CASSLTGDSYNEQFF. CDR3 bases: TGTGCCAGCAGCTTAACCGGGGACTCCTACAATGAGCAGTTCTTC.

This clonotype ranks as medium-sized. This beta chain appears as a stray read in a library generated for alpha chains; its size is not informative. CDR3 bases: TGTGCCAGCAGCAGGACTAGCGGAGACACAGATACGCAGTATTTT. Protein: CASSRTSGDTDTQYF. This chain uses TRBV7-8 with TRBJ2-3; 10 nucleotides agree with TRBD2. The junction had 4 bases not matched to a gene; V was cut back by 5 bases and J by 2 bases. CDR1 is SGHVS, CDR2 FQNEAQ, per germline. The CDR3 length is 15 residues.

This clonotype was seen only once. This beta chain slipped into a library made for alpha chains as a stray read, so its size is not meaningful. V is TRBV20-1 and J is TRBJ2-3, with 8 nucleotides matching TRBD2. Germline V lookup: CDR1 DFQATT, CDR2 SNEGSKA (reference sequence). This CDR3 is built from 14 residues. V lost 6 bases to trimming and J lost 0 bases; unmatched junction nucleotides: 5. In DNA form, the CDR3 reads TGCAGTGCCCTGCGGGGGGCCAGCACAGATACGCAGTATTTT. This translates into CSALRGASTDTQYF.

Concerning this clonotype itself: This beta chain turned up in a library designed for alpha chains; as an off-target read, its abundance says little. The chain carries TRBV29-1 and TRBJ2-6; D gene ambiguous. This CDR3 contains 13 residues. V lost 4 bases and J 0 bases, leaving 4 bases between the germline ends. Germline assignment: CDR1 SQVTM and CDR2 ANQGSEA. The CDR3 is CSVGVSGANVLTF. The CDR3 coding sequence is TGCAGCGTTGGGGTCTCTGGGGCCAACGTCCTGACTTTC.

A word on this clonotype: This beta chain turned up in a library designed for alpha chains; as an off-target read, its abundance says little. The chain joins TRBV5-4 to TRBJ2-1, with D possibly TRBD2 on 6 matching bases. Germline CDR1 reads SGHNT; CDR2 reads YYREEE (reference sequence). This CDR3 has 13 amino acids. Between the trimmed V and J ends, which lost 4 bases and 15 bases, there was a span of 20 bases. CDR3 amino acids: CASSRTGRQGGFF. CDR3 bases: TGTGCCAGCAGCCGCACTGGGCGGCAGGGAGGGTTCTTC.

Only a few counts were recorded for this clonotype. This beta chain slipped into a library made for alpha chains as a stray read, so its size is not meaningful. This sequence joins TRBV28 and TRBJ1-1, with D uncertain. Germline values: CDR1 MDHEN, CDR2 SYDVKM. This CDR3 has 11 residues. The V and J ends lost 4 bases and 7 bases respectively, with 7 bases between them. CDR3 sequence (DNA): TGTGCCAGCAGTTCCCGTGTTGAAGCTTTCTTT. Encoded protein: CASSSRVEAFF.